This T cell receptor beta chain was documented in a study of blood T cell repertoires in COVID-19. On the study more broadly: Samples taken during acute and convalescent COVID-19 were collected in the United States, Italy and Spain.

Assay: immunoSEQ multiplex PCR; the TCRdb copy retains only in-frame clones and omits some. The repertoire consists of almost 300,000 clones, with approximately 89% occurring once and the leading ten covering 11%. Trimming shortened V by 5 bases and J by 6 bases, and 10 bases separated the two germline ends. Germline-derived CDR1 and CDR2 are SEHNR and FQNEAQ (reference sequence). This CDR3 is 12 amino acids long. The chain is built from TRBV7-9 and TRBJ1-2, with D unresolved. The clonotype originates from a woman in her twenties or thirties with COVID-19, enrolled during active disease. The sample comprised peripheral blood. The CDR3 loop is CASSPPEDGYTF. The CDR3 bases are TGTGCCAGCAGCCCCCCGGAGGATGGCTACACCTTC.